The 32 T cell receptor beta chains below come from one sample, sequenced in a study of blood T cells in healthy people across ages. Together with a sample-barcoded 5' primer, a J-beta primer mix was included in a second PCR lasting about 6 to 12 cycles. TCRdb recomputed calls from the 5' RACE reads with MiXCR, one row per CDR3 protein. The repertoire consists of approximately 1.5 million distinct CDR3 sequences, with roughly 32% occurring once and the leading ten covering around 11%. The material sequenced was blood. The receptor set was obtained from a woman under 40 in good health.

The J gene is TRBJ2-5, the V gene TRBV20-1; D not resolved. This CDR3 has 11 residues. Trimming stripped 6 bases from V and 4 bases from J, with 9 bases between. Germline-derived CDR1 and CDR2 are DFQATT and SNEGSKA (reference sequence). CDR3 loop: CSAPARETQYF. The CDR3 coding sequence is TGCAGTGCCCCCGCCCGAGAGACCCAGTACTTC.

The V call is TRBV11-1, the J call TRBJ2-1, with 10 bases aligning to TRBD2. CDR1 is SGHAT, CDR2 FQDESV, per germline (reference sequence). The CDR3 consists of 17 residues. The V gene end was trimmed by 0 bases and the J gene end by 5 bases; junction bases not matched to a gene: 7. CDR3 amino acids: CASSLALSGRGHNEQFF. CDR3 nucleotide sequence: TGTGCCAGCAGCTTAGCCCTAAGCGGGAGGGGCCACAATGAGCAGTTCTTC. Looking up the rest from reference TRBV11-1 and TRBJ2-1 gives the full variable domain: EAEVAQSPRYKITEKSQAVAFWCDPISGHATLYWYRQILGQGPELLVQFQDESVVDDSQLPKDRFSAERLKGVDSTLKIQPAELGDSAMYLCASSLALSGRGHNEQFFGPGTRLTVL.

This rearrangement joins TRBV25-1 to TRBJ2-2, with D uncertain. Germline loops: CDR1 MGHDK, CDR2 SYGVNS. The CDR3 extends over 11 amino acids. V gave up 6 bases and J gave up 6 bases, with 5 bases separating them. The CDR3 region has the DNA TGTGCCAGCAGGAGCCCCGGGGAGCTGTTTTTT. Its translation is CASRSPGELFF.

V is TRBV20-1 and J is TRBJ2-5, with D possibly matching TRBD2 (7 bases). The CDR3 extends over 16 amino acids. CDR1 is DFQATT and CDR2 is SNEGSKA in the germline V gene (reference sequence). V gave up 3 bases and J gave up 4 bases, with 21 bases separating them. For the CDR3, the DNA is TGCAGTGCTAGGAACCCACGGGGGGCCATGGGAGAGACCCAGTACTTC. Its protein product is CSARNPRGAMGETQYF.

Concerning this clonotype: The germline gene is not matched at one end of the junction; a read error may be the cause. V and J are TRBV4-1 and TRBJ2-3, with a weak D call TRBD2 (7 bases). Germline CDR1 and CDR2: MGHRA and YSYEKL. The CDR3 totals 15 residues. CDR3 protein: CASSQVAGAVDTRYF. The CDR3 nucleotides are TGCGCCAGCAGCCAAGTTGCGGGGGCGGTGGATACGCGGTATTTT.

The chain is built from TRBV12-3 or TRBV12-4 and TRBJ2-5; D unresolved. Trimming removed 5 bases at V and 0 bases at J, with 13 bases between. The CDR3 is made up of 15 amino acids. CDR3 amino acids: CASSESTWYQETQYF. The CDR3 bases are TGTGCCAGCAGTGAGTCCACATGGTACCAAGAGACCCAGTACTTC.

This clonotype has a handful of counts. The J gene is TRBJ2-7, the V gene TRBV3-1; 7 nucleotides match TRBD1. The CDR3 is made up of 17 amino acids. After removal of 0 bases from V and 2 bases from J, the junction contained 10 bases not matched to a gene. The germline CDR1 and CDR2 sequences are LGHDT and YNNKEL (reference sequence). The CDR3 loop is CASSQDREGTEAYEQYF. DNA for the CDR3: TGTGCCAGCAGCCAAGATCGAGAGGGGACAGAGGCCTACGAGCAGTACTTC.

This rearrangement joins TRBV7-9 to TRBJ2-7; D is perhaps TRBD2 (6 bases). The CDR3 is 16 residues long. V lost 3 bases and J lost 0, with 15 bases in between. CDR1 and CDR2 (germline): SEHNR, FQNEAQ (reference sequence). The CDR3 DNA reads as TGTGCCAGCAGCTTTTTTTTGGAGGGGAGCTCCTACGAGCAGTACTTC. This encodes CASSFFLEGSSYEQYF.

This clonotype appeared a few times. The V and J genes are TRBV5-6 and TRBJ2-5, with TRBD2 identical over 9 bases. Trimming at V came to 0 bases and at J to 5 bases, leaving 11 bases not matched to a gene. The CDR3 sequence is 17 residues long. Germline V CDR1 and CDR2: SGHDT, YYEEEE. In DNA, the CDR3 is TGTGCCAGCAGCTTGGTCGTAGCGGGAGTAGGGGGTGAGACCCAGTACTTC. This sequence encodes CASSLVVAGVGGETQYF.

Only a few counts were recorded for this clonotype. V usage is TRBV12-3 or TRBV12-4 and J usage is TRBJ1-2, with 10 bases identical to TRBD1. V lost 7 bases and J lost 5; bases outside the gene matches: 7. CDR3 length: 14 amino acids. In nucleotides, the CDR3 is TGTGCCAGCACAAGACAGGGGGCGGGATATGGCTACACCTTC. It codes for CASTRQGAGYGYTF.

The chain combines TRBV12-3 or TRBV12-4 with TRBJ2-5, with 9 positions matching TRBD1. V trimming: 4 bases; J trimming: 8 bases; junction bases outside the gene matches: 5. The CDR3 extends over 13 amino acids. CDR3 in amino acids: CASSYRDRVTQYF. For the CDR3, the DNA is TGTGCCAGCAGTTACCGGGACAGGGTAACCCAGTACTTC.

This clonotype was seen ten or more times. Here the CDR3 DNA reads TGCGCCAGCAGCCTCGGACTAGCGGGGGGCCACTACGAGCAGTACTTC. Residues: CASSLGLAGGHYEQYF. V is TRBV4-1 and J is TRBJ2-7, with 14 bases identical to TRBD2. In germline, CDR1 is MGHRA, CDR2 YSYEKL. This CDR3 is 16 amino acids long. The V segment lost 4 bases and the J segment 3 bases; nucleotides outside the gene matches: 5.

This clonotype was seen many times. J is TRBJ2-7 and V is TRBV7-2; D may be TRBD2 (5 bases). The CDR3 runs 13 residues. The germline V and J ends were trimmed by 2 bases and 4 bases, with 9 bases remaining between them. Per germline, CDR1 SGHTA and CDR2 FQGNSA. The CDR3 DNA reads as TGTGCCAGCAGCTTAATGGGGAGTTACGAGCAGTACTTC. It specifies CASSLMGSYEQYF.

The V and J genes are TRBV5-8 and TRBJ2-5; D ambiguous. The tail of the sequence fits TRBJ2-7 better, so the J call may be wrong. The CDR3 length is 17 residues. Germline V gene lookup returns CDR1 SGHTS and CDR2 YDEGEE. CDR3 coding DNA: TGTGCCAGCAGTTTACGGGTCCCAACCGAGGCCTTCGACGAGCAGTACTTC. Protein product: CASSLRVPTEAFDEQYF.

V usage is TRBV4-1 and J usage is TRBJ2-1, with D possibly called TRBD1 or TRBD2 (6 bases each). This CDR3 is 17 amino acids long. The ends were cut back, 0 bases at V and 1 base at J, with 13 bases in the middle. Germline V gene data show CDR1 as MGHRA and CDR2 as YSYEKL. CDR3 protein: CASSQDGGGVSYNEQFF. DNA of the CDR3: TGCGCCAGCAGCCAAGATGGGGGCGGGGTTTCCTACAATGAGCAGTTCTTC.

The genes are TRBV29-1 and TRBJ1-1, with a weak D call TRBD1 (5 bases). V lost 6 bases and J lost 1, with 9 bases in between. In germline, CDR1 is SQVTM, CDR2 ANQGSEA. The CDR3 loop spans 12 amino acids. In nucleotides, the CDR3 is TGCAGCGTGCTGGACAAGAACACTGAAGCTTTCTTT. Protein product: CSVLDKNTEAFF.

This clonotype was counted a few times. The V call is TRBV10-3, the J call TRBJ2-3; 10 nucleotides line up with TRBD2. This CDR3 spans 16 amino acids. J lost 1 base, V lost 3 bases, and 4 bases had no gene match. CDR1 is ENHRY and CDR2 is SYGVKD in the germline V gene. The CDR3 loop is CAISETLAGGTDTQYF. The CDR3 DNA is TGTGCCATCAGTGAAACCCTAGCGGGGGGCACAGATACGCAGTATTTT.

Only a few counts were recorded for this clonotype. The CDR3 region has the DNA TGTGCCAGCAGTTACTCCGGGACAGATAATGAAAAACTGTTTTTT. Translating it yields CASSYSGTDNEKLFF. The chain employs TRBV6-5 and TRBJ1-4; 7 nucleotides agree with TRBD1. The junction had 2 bases not matched to a gene; V was cut back by 0 bases and J by 4 bases. The CDR3 spans 15 residues. CDR1 is MNHEY, CDR2 SVGAGI, per germline.

Here the CDR3 DNA reads TGTGCCAGCAGCGTAGAAGGCAATTCACCCCTCCACTTT. Its protein is CASSVEGNSPLHF. V usage is TRBV9 and J usage is TRBJ1-6; D is uncertain. The V gene lost 0 bases and the J gene lost 7 bases, with 5 bases spanning the gap. The CDR3 consists of 13 residues. Per germline, CDR1 SGDLS and CDR2 YYNGEE.

The V and J genes are TRBV5-5 and TRBJ2-3, with D unresolved. Per germline, CDR1 SGHKS and CDR2 YYEKEE (reference sequence). V was shortened by 2 bases and J by 6 bases, with 19 bases between the two germline ends. The CDR3 totals 16 residues. The CDR3 bases are TGTGCCAGCAGCTTACAGCCCAGTCGCCGTGGGGATACGCAGTATTTT. Amino acids: CASSLQPSRRGDTQYF.

The chain recombines TRBV20-1 with TRBJ1-1; D unresolved. The V end lost 4 bases, the J end lost 3 bases, and 21 bases lay between the germline ends. CDR3 length: 16 amino acids. CDR1 and CDR2 (germline): DFQATT, SNEGSKA (reference sequence). The CDR3 DNA reads TGCAGTGCTATGCGACATCGGGAAGTTTTATACACTGAAGCTTTCTTT. It translates to CSAMRHREVLYTEAFF.

Comment on this clonotype: This sequence may be a read error, since a much larger clone differs from it by one base. This sequence joins TRBV29-1 and TRBJ2-7, with D unresolved. Looked up from germline, CDR1 is SQVTM and CDR2 is ANQGSEA. The V and J ends lost 5 bases and 6 bases respectively, with 20 bases between them. The CDR3 contains 14 residues. Here the CDR3 DNA reads TGCAGCGTTCAAACATGGACGAGAGGCTGCGAGCAGTACTTC. Translation: CSVQTWTRGCEQYF.

A few counts support this clonotype. This chain uses TRBV6-5 with TRBJ2-1; D gene ambiguous. V lost 4 bases, J lost 10 bases, and 14 bases lay in between. Germline CDR1 and CDR2: MNHEY and SVGAGI. This CDR3 region has 13 residues. The CDR3 reads CASSSPNSGEQFF. CDR3 DNA sequence: TGTGCCAGCAGTTCTCCTAACAGTGGCGAGCAGTTCTTC.

A remark on this clonotype: The junction does not match germline at one end; this may be a read error. J is TRBJ1-2 and V is TRBV4-1, with unresolved D. CDR3 length equals 18 residues. Germline CDR1 MGHRA, CDR2 YSYEKL. The CDR3 here is CASSQDGLGFRSLYGDTF. The CDR3 nucleotides are TGCGCCAGCAGCCAAGATGGATTGGGATTTAGGAGTCTCTATGGCGACACCTTC.

In regard to this clonotype: This could be a read error, since a much larger clone is one nucleotide away. The gene calls are TRBV27 and TRBJ2-1; TRBD2 matches at 7 bases. Germline V gives CDR1 MNHEY, CDR2 SMNVEV (reference sequence). The trim removed 8 bases at V and 5 bases at J, leaving 3 bases unmatched. The CDR3 runs to 12 residues. DNA for the CDR3: TGTGCCAGCCGGGACTACCACAATGAGCAGTTCTTC. This gives the protein CASRDYHNEQFF.

The chain combines TRBV20-1 with TRBJ2-4; 11 bases fit TRBD2. Near its end, the DNA agrees better with TRBJ2-7, so the J call may be wrong. Germline V gives CDR1 DFQATT, CDR2 SNEGSKA (reference sequence). The CDR3 is 16 residues long. The CDR3 protein is CSARDLRLAGGYEQYF. The CDR3 DNA reads as TGCAGTGCTAGAGATTTAAGGCTAGCGGGAGGTTACGAGCAGTACTTC.

In this sample, this clonotype turned up a few times. This chain links TRBV5-1 with TRBJ2-1; D is ambiguous. V lost 0 bases, J lost 9 bases, and 7 bases lay in between. CDR1 and CDR2 from the germline V gene are SGHRS and YFSETQ. The CDR3 is 12 residues long. The CDR3 nucleotides read TGCGCCAGCAGCTTGGAAGTTGGTGAGCAGTTCTTC. It codes for CASSLEVGEQFF.

The genes are TRBV27 and TRBJ1-3, with unresolved D. The ends were cut back, 6 bases at V and 4 bases at J, with 10 bases in the middle. Germline CDR1 reads MNHEY; CDR2 reads SMNVEV (reference sequence). The CDR3 extends over 13 amino acids. This CDR3 is CASRPLTGNTIYF. DNA for the CDR3: TGTGCCAGCAGACCACTAACAGGAAACACCATATATTTT.

The V gene is TRBV27, the J gene TRBJ1-2; TRBD1 might be the D (5 bases). Germline V gene sequence: CDR1 MNHEY, CDR2 SMNVEV (reference sequence). This CDR3 spans 14 amino acids. Deletions cut 4 bases from V and 0 bases from J, with 9 bases between. The CDR3 bases are TGTGCCAGCAGTTGGGGCTCAACTAACTATGGCTACACCTTC. Protein product: CASSWGSTNYGYTF.

The sample holds many counts of this clonotype. This chain connects TRBV4-2 to TRBJ2-7; TRBD2 matches 8 bases. Germline trimming cut 1 base from V and 2 bases from J; bases unmatched to any gene: 7. The germline V gene encodes CDR1 LGHNA and CDR2 YNFKEQ. This CDR3 is 16 amino acids long. The DNA of the CDR3 is TGTGCCAGCAGCCAAGTTTCAGCGGGGGTAACCTACGAGCAGTACTTC. It encodes CASSQVSAGVTYEQYF.

This chain connects TRBV5-1 to TRBJ2-1; TRBD2 matches 12 bases. Germline assignment: CDR1 SGHRS and CDR2 YFSETQ. The CDR3 is made up of 19 amino acids. J gave up 4 bases and V 4 bases, and 15 bases lay outside the gene matches. The CDR3 DNA reads TGCGCCAGCAGCCCGGTACTTATTACTAGCGGGAGGACGTACAATGAGCAGTTCTTC. Translating gives CASSPVLITSGRTYNEQFF. Full variable domain (missing parts from reference TRBV5-1 and TRBJ2-1): KAGVTQTPRYLIKTRGQQVTLSCSPISGHRSVSWYQQTPGQGLQFLFEYFSETQRNKGNFPGRFSGRQFSNSRSEMNVSTLELGDSALYLCASSPVLITSGRTYNEQFFGPGTRLTVL.

The J gene is TRBJ2-1, the V gene TRBV20-1; 9 nucleotides line up with TRBD2. The CDR3 consists of 13 residues. V trimming: 3 bases; J trimming: 7 bases; junction bases outside the gene matches: 4. Per the germline V gene, CDR1 is DFQATT and CDR2 is SNEGSKA (reference sequence). The CDR3 nucleotides read TGCAGTGCTAGGGCCCTAGCGGGGAATGAGCAGTTCTTC. Protein sequence: CSARALAGNEQFF.